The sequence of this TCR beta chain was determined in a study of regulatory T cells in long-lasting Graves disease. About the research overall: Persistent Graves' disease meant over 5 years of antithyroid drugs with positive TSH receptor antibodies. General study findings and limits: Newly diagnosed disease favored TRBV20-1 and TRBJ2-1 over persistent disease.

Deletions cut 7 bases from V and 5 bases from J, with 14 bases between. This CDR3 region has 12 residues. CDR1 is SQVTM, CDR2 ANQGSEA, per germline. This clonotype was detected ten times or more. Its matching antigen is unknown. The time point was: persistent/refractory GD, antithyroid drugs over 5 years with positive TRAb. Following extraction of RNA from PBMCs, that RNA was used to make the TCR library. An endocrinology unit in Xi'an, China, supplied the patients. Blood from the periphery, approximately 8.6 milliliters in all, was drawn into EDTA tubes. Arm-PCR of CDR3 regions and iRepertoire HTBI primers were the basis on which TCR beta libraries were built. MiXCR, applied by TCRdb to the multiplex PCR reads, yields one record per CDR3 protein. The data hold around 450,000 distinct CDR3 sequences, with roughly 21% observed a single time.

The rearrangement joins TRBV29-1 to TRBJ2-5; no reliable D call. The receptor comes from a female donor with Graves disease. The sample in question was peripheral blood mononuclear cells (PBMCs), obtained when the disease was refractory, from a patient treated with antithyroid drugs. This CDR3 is CSAIGSAETQYF. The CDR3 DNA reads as TGCAGCGCCATAGGGTCGGCCGAGACCCAGTACTTC.